Each of the 17 T cell receptor beta chains below was sequenced from the same sample in a study of PD-L1 blockade in urothelial cancer. Repertoires were generated with immunoSEQ multiplex PCR, while TCRdb's copy carries only in-frame clones and drops some. Among 85,000 to 130,000 clones, around 90% were seen once, and the ten largest hold almost 0.95%. This specimen was PBMCs, taken around atezolizumab (anti-PD-L1) treatment. These receptors came from a woman older than 75 with urothelial cancer.

The chain combines TRBV2 with TRBJ1-2; D gene ambiguous. V was shortened by 7 bases and J by 6 bases, with 18 bases between the two germline ends. Germline CDR1 and CDR2: SNHLY and FYNNEI. There are 14 residues in the CDR3. CDR3 DNA: TGTGCCAGCATAAGGGAGTTCGGGTTTAATGGCTACACCTTC. This codes for CASIREFGFNGYTF.

The chain is built from TRBV10-3 and TRBJ1-1; 7 bases are a match to TRBD1. The V gene's germline CDR1 is ENHRY and CDR2 SYGVKD. The length of the CDR3 is 13 residues. V lost 10 bases and J lost 1; bases outside the gene matches: 6. The CDR3 DNA follows: TGTGCCACGAGACAGGGCCCGAACACTGAAGCTTTCTTT. Protein: CATRQGPNTEAFF.

The J gene is TRBJ2-3, the V gene TRBV28, with TRBD1 identical over 9 bases. V trimming: 6 bases; J trimming: 5 bases; junction bases outside the gene matches: 15. This CDR3 has 17 amino acids. Germline V gives CDR1 MDHEN, CDR2 SYDVKM. The CDR3 coding sequence is TGTGCCAGCAGACTATCCGGGACAGGGAAGGCTAAAGATACGCAGTATTTT. This codes for CASRLSGTGKAKDTQYF.

This rearrangement joins TRBV5-1 to TRBJ1-4; 7 bases map to TRBD1. Germline V gives CDR1 SGHRS, CDR2 YFSETQ. This CDR3 region has 15 residues. The V gene end was trimmed by 6 bases and the J gene end by 0 bases; junction bases not matched to a gene: 5. The CDR3 DNA follows: TGCGCCAGCACCCTAGGGGGCACAACTAATGAAAAACTGTTTTTT. It codes for CASTLGGTTNEKLFF.

This sequence joins TRBV7-9 and TRBJ1-4; 8 nucleotides match TRBD1. The J segment lost 6 bases and the V segment lost 5 bases, leaving 5 bases of the junction unmatched. The CDR3 runs to 14 residues. Germline V CDR1 and CDR2: SEHNR, FQNEAQ (reference sequence). The CDR3 here is CASSQDRGDEKLFF. For the CDR3, the DNA is TGTGCCAGCAGCCAAGACAGGGGTGATGAAAAACTGTTTTTT.

This chain joins TRBV5-6 and TRBJ1-1; D ambiguous. Trimming removed 3 bases at V and 5 bases at J, with 14 bases between. In germline, CDR1 is SGHDT, CDR2 YYEEEE. The CDR3 length is 14 residues. CDR3 sequence: CASSSPTSRTEAFF. As DNA, the CDR3 is TGTGCCAGCAGCTCACCGACAAGCAGGACTGAAGCTTTCTTT.

V and J are TRBV5-1 and TRBJ2-1, with 10 bases matching TRBD2. Germline V gene lookup returns CDR1 SGHRS and CDR2 YFSETQ. The junction had 10 bases not matched to a gene; V was cut back by 3 bases and J by 16 bases. The CDR3 length is 13 residues. CDR3 DNA sequence: TGCGCCAGCAGCTCAACAACCGGGACTAGCGCTTTCTTC. Amino acids: CASSSTTGTSAFF.

This chain joins TRBV5-8 and TRBJ1-1; D not certain. Trimming took off 1 base at V and 2 bases at J, with 3 bases between the two ends. The CDR3 has 12 residues. CDR1 is SGHTS and CDR2 is YDEGEE in the germline V gene. CDR3 amino acids: CASSLLNTEAFF. CDR3 nucleotide sequence: TGTGCCAGCAGCTTGCTCAACACTGAAGCTTTCTTT.

The CDR3 sequence is CASSLVVAGRAFF. The CDR3 coding sequence is TGTGCCAGCAGTTTAGTGGTTGCAGGGAGGGCTTTCTTT. The chain joins TRBV27 to TRBJ1-1; weak D call: TRBD1 (5 bases). The CDR3 is made up of 13 amino acids. Trimming removed 2 bases from V and 11 bases from J, with 15 bases in between. Germline V lookup: CDR1 MNHEY, CDR2 SMNVEV (reference sequence).

This chain links TRBV29-1 with TRBJ2-5; 7 bases are a match to TRBD2. With V trimmed by 6 bases and J by 5 bases, 6 bases remained unmatched. The CDR3 consists of 12 residues. Germline V gene sequence: CDR1 SQVTM, CDR2 ANQGSEA. The CDR3 spells CSVDGGIETQYF. Here the CDR3 DNA reads TGCAGCGTGGACGGGGGGATCGAGACCCAGTACTTC.

This chain links TRBV7-8 with TRBJ1-5; D might be TRBD1 (6 bases). Germline CDR1 is SGHVS and CDR2 is FQNEAQ. Trimming cost V 1 base and J 0 bases, with 7 bases left between them. This CDR3 is 15 amino acids long. The DNA for the CDR3 is TGTGCCAGCAGCTTAGGACAGGTTAGCAATCAGCCCCAGCATTTT. As protein: CASSLGQVSNQPQHF.

The V gene is TRBV25-1, the J gene TRBJ1-1; D ambiguous. Per germline, CDR1 MGHDK and CDR2 SYGVNS. The CDR3 totals 13 residues. The V end lost 5 bases, the J end lost 1 base, and 8 bases lay between the germline ends. This CDR3 is CASSNERNTEAFF. The CDR3, as DNA: TGTGCCAGCAGTAATGAGAGGAACACTGAAGCTTTCTTT.

This clone was observed a single time. The CDR3 DNA follows: TGTGCCAGCAGTGAAGCCACTGGAAACACCATATATTTT. Translated: CASSEATGNTIYF. The J gene is TRBJ1-3, the V gene TRBV6-1, with D uncertain. Trimming pared 0 bases from V and 2 bases from J, leaving 2 bases between. This CDR3 contains 13 residues. The germline V gene encodes CDR1 MNHNS and CDR2 SASEGT.

This chain links TRBV28 with TRBJ1-1, with 7 bases identical to TRBD1. CDR1 MDHEN and CDR2 SYDVKM come from the germline V gene. The CDR3 length is 17 residues. The J segment lost 1 base and the V segment lost 6 bases, leaving 14 bases of the junction unmatched. This CDR3 is CASRLRTGRRGNTEAFF. In nucleotides, the CDR3 is TGTGCCAGCAGGCTACGGACAGGCCGTCGGGGGAACACTGAAGCTTTCTTT.

The chain combines TRBV10-1 with TRBJ2-5; 10 bases align to TRBD1. Trimming took 3 bases from V and 1 from J; bases not matched to a gene: 8. Germline loops: CDR1 WNHNN, CDR2 SYGVQD (reference sequence). The CDR3 is made up of 17 amino acids. The CDR3 region is CASSDRRDRGTQETQYF. In DNA, the CDR3 is TGCGCCAGCAGTGATAGACGGGACAGGGGAACCCAAGAGACCCAGTACTTC.

The chain has TRBV19 and TRBJ1-3; no definite D call. Per the germline V gene, CDR1 is LNHDA and CDR2 is SQIVND (reference sequence). V was trimmed by 5 bases and J by 2 bases, leaving 7 bases between them. This CDR3 spans 13 amino acids. DNA for the CDR3: TGTGCCAGTAGTGGGCAGACTGGAAACACCATATATTTT. This sequence encodes CASSGQTGNTIYF. The full variable domain, in which reference TRBV19 and TRBJ1-3 provide the parts outside the CDR3, is DGGITQSPKYLFRKEGQNVTLSCEQNLNHDAMYWYRQDPGQGLRLIYYSQIVNDFQKGDIAEGYSVSREKKESFPLTVTSAQKNPTAFYLCASSGQTGNTIYFGEGSWLTVV.

This clone was observed once. This chain joins TRBV5-3 and TRBJ1-5, with 10 bases fitting TRBD1. TRBV5-3 falls under the ORF class, with uncertain function. Germline trimming cut 4 bases from V and 3 bases from J; bases unmatched to any gene: 19. The CDR3 spans 20 residues. CDR3 protein: CARSKGTGTGDPIANQPQHF. As DNA, the CDR3 is TGTGCCAGAAGCAAGGGAACCGGGACAGGGGACCCAATAGCCAATCAGCCCCAGCATTTT.